The text below deals with one T cell receptor beta chain. Its antigen is as yet unknown. Assay used: immunoSEQ multiplex PCR; TCRdb lists only in-frame clones, some missing. Found here are 90,000 to 150,000 clones, roughly 95% of them singletons; the top ten hold 3% to 4%. Per germline, CDR1 MNHEY and CDR2 SMNVEV (reference sequence). Trimming removed 5 bases from V and 8 bases from J, with 16 bases in between. CDR3 length: 13 residues. The source of the sample is a study of graft-versus-host responses after intestinal transplantation. At the level of the study: Multivisceral, liver-intestinal, or isolated intestinal grafts were transplanted into recipients. For 2 to 4 years after anti-thymocyte globulin induction, all recipients took tacrolimus and steroids.

Broader study findings: Early after transplant, HvG declines were associated with peak levels of circulating GvH clones.

The sample consisted of unstimulated CD8+ T cells sorted from spleen or lymph node cells, taken before intestinal transplant. The receptor comes from a human donor who received an intestinal transplant. V usage is TRBV27 and J usage is TRBJ2-7; D not certain. The CDR3 loop reads CASSPGPTYKQYF. The CDR3 DNA reads as TGTGCCAGCAGTCCGGGTCCAACTTACAAGCAGTACTTC.